This paragraph reports one T cell receptor beta chain. As originally analysed: Quantification of nucleated cells was approximated via reference gene primer amplification. Generated by immunoSEQ multiplex PCR, the TCRdb table keeps only in-frame clones and is missing some. That table furnishes V, J and clone size, whereas the DNA furnished D and trimming. In the table there are around 250,000 clones, over 75% of which are singletons. This CDR3 has 15 residues. V shed 10 bases, J shed 7 bases, and the junction held 18 bases outside the gene matches. Germline V gene lookup returns CDR1 LNHDA and CDR2 SQIVND (reference sequence). The data originate from a study of blood T cell repertoires in COVID-19. Ages ranged from about 18 to 100 years, with residence in approximately 23 US areas.

The receptor's source is a woman in her 50s with acute COVID-19. The chain couples TRBV19 to TRBJ1-1; TRBD1 matches at 7 bases. Sequencing was done on a sample of PBMCs or T cells enriched from blood (not recorded which). The DNA for the CDR3 is TGTGCCATTAGAGGGTCCGGGACAGTGGGGGATGAAGCTTTCTTT. It translates to CAIRGSGTVGDEAFF.